Below are 13 T cell receptor beta chains sequenced from a single sample in a study of blood T cell repertoires in COVID-19. Libraries were prepared by immunoSEQ multiplex PCR; TCRdb keeps only in-frame clonotypes and omits some of them. The sample holds around 8,000 clones, roughly 88% seen once. The sample taken for sequencing was peripheral blood. The source is a human donor in a cohort sampled during active COVID-19.

This clone was detected only once. The chain combines TRBV12-3 or TRBV12-4 with TRBJ1-2; 7 nucleotides agree with TRBD1. V gave up 6 bases and J gave up 6 bases; unmatched junction bases: 4. This CDR3 has 12 amino acids. The CDR3 DNA reads as TGTGCCAGCAGCCGGGACAGACATGGCTACACCTTC. Encoded protein: CASSRDRHGYTF.

This clone was counted once. The rearrangement links TRBV10-3 to TRBJ1-1, with D hard to call. The CDR3 extends over 15 amino acids. CDR1 and CDR2 (germline): ENHRY, SYGVKD. The V end lost 1 base, the J end lost 0 bases, and 9 bases lay between the germline ends. The CDR3 protein is CAISELWELNTEAFF. The CDR3 coding sequence is TGTGCCATCAGTGAGTTGTGGGAGCTGAACACTGAAGCTTTCTTT.

The chain uses TRBV14 and TRBJ2-5; TRBD1 matches 7 bases. Germline V gene lookup returns CDR1 SGHDN and CDR2 FVKESK. V lost 0 bases, J lost 5 bases, and 6 bases stayed unmatched. This CDR3 is 15 amino acids long. CDR3 amino acids: CASSQETGYGETQYF. The CDR3 DNA sequence: TGTGCCAGCAGCCAAGAGACAGGGTACGGGGAGACCCAGTACTTC.

The CDR3 region is CASSQGEGTGHGREKAFF. The CDR3 bases are TGCGCCAGCAGCCAAGGAGAGGGCACGGGACATGGAAGAGAAAAAGCTTTCTTT. V usage is TRBV4-1 and J usage is TRBJ1-1; maybe TRBD1 (6 bases). The V gene lost 1 base and the J gene lost 9 bases, with 27 bases spanning the gap. The CDR3 sequence is 18 residues long. Germline V gene data show CDR1 as MGHRA and CDR2 as YSYEKL.

V and J are TRBV9 and TRBJ1-3; D is possibly TRBD1 (5 bases). Trimming pared 0 bases from V and 8 bases from J, leaving 15 bases between. The CDR3 runs 15 residues. The germline V gene encodes CDR1 SGDLS and CDR2 YYNGEE. The CDR3 nucleotides are TGTGCCAGCAGCGTAGGACAGCTTGACTGGGACACCATATATTTT. Translation gives CASSVGQLDWDTIYF. Based on the CDR3 plus reference TRBV9 and TRBJ1-3, the full variable domain is DSGVTQTPKHLITATGQRVTLRCSPRSGDLSVYWYQQSLDQGLQFLIQYYNGEERAKGNILERFSAQQFPDLHSELNLSSLELGDSALYFCASSVGQLDWDTIYFGEGSWLTVV.

The chain couples TRBV27 to TRBJ2-7; D uncertain. Germline lookup yields CDR1 MNHEY and CDR2 SMNVEV (reference sequence). The CDR3 extends over 12 amino acids. The ends were cut back, 3 bases at V and 1 base at J, with 4 bases in the middle. The CDR3 sequence: CASSFSSYEQYF. CDR3 nucleotides: TGTGCCAGCAGTTTTTCATCCTACGAGCAGTACTTC.

This clone rates as medium-sized. This sequence joins TRBV4-1 and TRBJ2-1; a possible D gene is TRBD1 (6 bases). Germline-derived CDR1 and CDR2 are MGHRA and YSYEKL. This CDR3 comprises 14 residues. The V end lost 3 bases, the J end lost 8 bases, and 14 bases lay between the germline ends. The CDR3 coding sequence is TGCGCCAGCAGCCATCAGGGGTACTATGATGAGCAGTTCTTC. Amino acids: CASSHQGYYDEQFF.

This chain joins TRBV9 and TRBJ2-1; a weak D match, TRBD1 (6 bases). Trimming stripped 4 bases from V and 4 bases from J, with 24 bases between. The length of the CDR3 is 18 residues. In germline, CDR1 is SGDLS, CDR2 YYNGEE. CDR3 DNA sequence: TGTGCCAGCAGCCCCACTGAGGTACAGGACAGATTTTACAATGAGCAGTTCTTC. Protein product: CASSPTEVQDRFYNEQFF. Supplemented by reference TRBV9 and TRBJ2-1, the full variable domain reads DSGVTQTPKHLITATGQRVTLRCSPRSGDLSVYWYQQSLDQGLQFLIQYYNGEERAKGNILERFSAQQFPDLHSELNLSSLELGDSALYFCASSPTEVQDRFYNEQFFGPGTRLTVL.

V is TRBV27 and J is TRBJ2-2; D is possibly TRBD1 (6 bases). The germline gives CDR1 MNHEY, CDR2 SMNVEV (reference sequence). This CDR3 has 15 amino acids. Deletions cut 0 bases from V and 7 bases from J, with 12 bases between. CDR3 DNA sequence: TGTGCCAGCAGTTTATCGGCAGGGGTAGGCGGGGAGCTGTTTTTT. The encoded protein is CASSLSAGVGGELFF.

V and J are TRBV6-6 and TRBJ1-2, with D perhaps matching TRBD1 (6 bases). Germline V CDR1 and CDR2: MNHNY, SVGAGI (reference sequence). The CDR3 has 15 residues. V was shortened by 0 bases and J by 1 base, with 9 bases between the two germline ends. The CDR3 DNA sequence: TGTGCCAGCAGTTACTCGACAGGTGTTAACTATGGCTACACCTTC. Translating gives CASSYSTGVNYGYTF.

The V gene is TRBV9, the J gene TRBJ1-2, with 10 bases that match TRBD1. There are 16 residues in the CDR3. Per germline, CDR1 SGDLS and CDR2 YYNGEE. With 4 bases clipped from V and 1 base from J, the junction kept 7 bases outside the gene matches. Here the CDR3 reads CASSTGQGRFNYGYTF. CDR3 nucleotide sequence: TGTGCCAGCAGCACGGGACAGGGGAGATTTAACTATGGCTACACCTTC.

This clone was seen only once. This chain connects TRBV11-3 to TRBJ2-5, with 9 bases matching TRBD1. Germline V CDR1 and CDR2: SGHNT, YENEEA. Trimming took 2 bases from V and 5 from J; bases not matched to a gene: 6. The CDR3 consists of 15 residues. The CDR3 is CASSLTGGVLETQYF. The DNA for the CDR3 is TGTGCCAGCAGCTTAACAGGGGGCGTTCTTGAGACCCAGTACTTC.

V gene TRBV12-3 or TRBV12-4 combines with J gene TRBJ2-2; D remains unclear. This CDR3 has 12 amino acids. Trimming pared 6 bases from V and 3 bases from J, leaving 5 bases between. CDR3 DNA sequence: TGTGCCAGCAGCCTCTACACCGGGGAGCTGTTTTTT. It yields the protein CASSLYTGELFF.